The present TCR beta chain was sequenced within a study of blood T cell repertoires in COVID-19. Study information: Samples taken during acute and convalescent COVID-19 were collected in the United States, Italy and Spain.

This CDR3 is 15 amino acids long. The germline V gene has CDR1 MDHEN and CDR2 SYDVKM. V was clipped by 6 bases and J by 2 bases; unmatched bases: 5. The table came from immunoSEQ multiplex PCR; TCRdb's copy has only in-frame clones and leaves some out. This sample has approximately 300,000 clones, with 65% to 90% found just once. Material for sequencing was PBMCs or T cells enriched from blood (not recorded which). V usage is TRBV28 and J usage is TRBJ2-1; TRBD1 aligns across 9 bases. The source of this sequence is a man aged 25 to 45 who had recovered from COVID-19. The CDR3 DNA is TGTGCCAGCAGACCCGGGACAGGGACCTACAATGAGCAGTTCTTC. Its protein product is CASRPGTGTYNEQFF.